Listed here are 22 T cell receptor beta chains from one sample, sequenced in a study of blood T cell repertoires in COVID-19. The data were produced by immunoSEQ multiplex PCR, yet TCRdb's version contains in-frame clones alone and is incomplete. The data show approximately 72,000 clones, about four fifths seen once. The sequencing sample was made of peripheral blood. The origin of the receptors is a man aged 50 to 59 with active COVID-19.

This chain uses TRBV4-1 with TRBJ1-1; the match to TRBD1 covers 9 bases. The CDR3 length is 16 residues. Per germline, CDR1 MGHRA and CDR2 YSYEKL. V lost 1 base and J lost 1; bases outside the gene matches: 4. The CDR3, as DNA: TGCGCCAGCAGCCAAGTTTCGGGACAGGGGAACACTGAAGCTTTCTTT. Encoded protein: CASSQVSGQGNTEAFF.

The chain combines TRBV18 with TRBJ1-1, with D tentatively TRBD1 (5 bases). Germline values: CDR1 KGHSH, CDR2 LQKENI. CDR3 length: 16 amino acids. V lost 0 bases to trimming and J lost 5 bases, with 16 bases between them. In DNA, the CDR3 is TGTGCCAGCTCACCACCGGCGGGGGGGATTGGAACTGAAGCTTTCTTT. It specifies CASSPPAGGIGTEAFF.

The chain is built from TRBV18 and TRBJ2-3; 7 bases line up with TRBD1. This CDR3 is built from 15 residues. Per germline, CDR1 KGHSH and CDR2 LQKENI. J was trimmed by 2 bases and V by 1 base; bases with no gene match: 3. The CDR3 DNA is TGTGCCAGCTCACCACGACAGGGAAACACAGATACGCAGTATTTT. This translates into CASSPRQGNTDTQYF.

V and J are TRBV4-1 and TRBJ1-2; 7 nucleotides align to TRBD1. The CDR3 runs to 15 residues. Germline loops: CDR1 MGHRA, CDR2 YSYEKL. V dropped 0 bases and J dropped 7; count of bases not matched to a gene: 8. Here the CDR3 reads CASSQESRGWGGYTF. CDR3 DNA: TGCGCCAGCAGCCAAGAGTCCAGGGGGTGGGGTGGCTACACCTTC.

The rearrangement uses TRBV11-1 and TRBJ2-7; 9 positions agree with TRBD2. The CDR3 loop spans 15 amino acids. V lost 5 bases and J lost 5; bases outside the gene matches: 10. CDR1 SGHAT and CDR2 FQDESV come from the germline V gene (reference sequence). The CDR3 region has the DNA TGTGCCAGCAGCCCCAGTAGCGGGAGTGTCAACGAGCAGTACTTC. The encoded protein is CASSPSSGSVNEQYF. Supplemented by reference TRBV11-1 and TRBJ2-7, the full variable domain reads EAEVAQSPRYKITEKSQAVAFWCDPISGHATLYWYRQILGQGPELLVQFQDESVVDDSQLPKDRFSAERLKGVDSTLKIQPAELGDSAMYLCASSPSSGSVNEQYFGPGTRLTVT.

The gene calls are TRBV10-1 and TRBJ2-5; D ambiguous. Germline CDR1 is WNHNN and CDR2 is SYGVQD (reference sequence). The V gene lost 9 bases and the J gene lost 2 bases, with 4 bases spanning the gap. The CDR3 runs to 10 residues. The CDR3 sequence: CARLQETQYF. The CDR3 bases are TGCGCCAGGCTACAAGAGACCCAGTACTTC.

The gene calls are TRBV2 and TRBJ1-2; 7 positions agree with TRBD1. CDR3 size: 14 residues. The germline CDR1 and CDR2 sequences are SNHLY and FYNNEI. Trimming at V came to 5 bases and at J to 4 bases, leaving 7 bases not matched to a gene. The CDR3 loop is CASSIGGGSYGYTF. The DNA of the CDR3 is TGTGCCAGCAGTATTGGAGGGGGCAGCTATGGCTACACCTTC.

This clone was seen only a few times. This chain links TRBV6-4 with TRBJ1-4; TRBD1 agrees at 8 bases. Germline V gene data show CDR1 as MRHNA and CDR2 as SNTAGT. This CDR3 comprises 15 residues. Trimming took 0 bases from V and 3 from J; bases not matched to a gene: 0. The CDR3 here is CASSDSTGANEKLFF. In nucleotides, the CDR3 is TGTGCCAGCAGTGACTCGACAGGGGCTAATGAAAAACTGTTTTTT.

The chain carries TRBV5-4 and TRBJ2-2; the match to TRBD2 covers 10 bases. Per the germline V gene, CDR1 is SGHNT and CDR2 is YYREEE (reference sequence). This CDR3 is built from 16 residues. V gave up 5 bases and J gave up 7 bases; unmatched junction bases: 11. For the CDR3, the DNA is TGTGCCAGCAGAAGAACCGGGACTAGCGAAGGCGGGGAGCTGTTTTTT. As protein: CASRRTGTSEGGELFF.

The rearrangement joins TRBV4-3 to TRBJ1-6; D perhaps matches TRBD1 (5 bases). Germline assignment: CDR1 LGHNA and CDR2 YSLEER. Trimming removed 1 base from V and 8 bases from J, with 6 bases in between. The length of the CDR3 is 13 residues. The CDR3 region has the DNA TGCGCCAGCAGCCAAGGGGGGGATTCACCCCTCCACTTT. It is translated as CASSQGGDSPLHF.

The chain uses TRBV4-1 and TRBJ2-1; TRBD1 matches at 8 bases. The CDR3 extends over 13 amino acids. Germline CDR1 is MGHRA and CDR2 is YSYEKL. The trim removed 1 base at V and 10 bases at J, leaving 3 bases unmatched. The CDR3 sequence is CASSQASGGEQFF. The CDR3 nucleotides are TGCGCCAGCAGCCAAGCGTCAGGGGGCGAGCAGTTCTTC.

This clone was seen a handful of times. The V and J genes are TRBV7-2 and TRBJ2-1, with D unresolved. Germline CDR1 is SGHTA and CDR2 is FQGNSA. V lost 1 base to trimming and J lost 4 bases, with 8 bases between them. The CDR3 has 14 amino acids. The CDR3 nucleotides are TGTGCCAGCAGCTTAGGGGCCTCATACAATGAGCAGTTCTTC. Translation: CASSLGASYNEQFF.

This chain links TRBV18 with TRBJ1-2; TRBD1 is a possible D gene (6 bases). Germline V lookup: CDR1 KGHSH, CDR2 LQKENI. This CDR3 contains 13 residues. V was cut by 2 bases and J by 6 bases, with 10 bases left in between. In DNA form, the CDR3 reads TGTGCCAGCTCACCAGGGGGGGCGAATGGCTACACCTTC. This encodes CASSPGGANGYTF.

The chain uses TRBV3-1 (or the pseudogene TRBV3-2) and TRBJ2-5; 9 nucleotides line up with TRBD2. Germline CDR1 LGHDT, CDR2 YNNKEL (reference sequence). V lost 5 bases, J lost 7 bases, and 14 bases stayed unmatched. The CDR3 has 16 amino acids. The CDR3 DNA reads TGTGCCAGCAGCACACGAACCTTAGCGGGAGAGGGGACCCAGTACTTC. Protein sequence: CASSTRTLAGEGTQYF.

V is TRBV3-1 (or the pseudogene TRBV3-2) and J is TRBJ2-5, with 7 bases that match TRBD1. The CDR3 length is 13 residues. V shed 8 bases, J shed 5 bases, and the junction held 8 bases outside the gene matches. Germline V gives CDR1 LGHDT, CDR2 YNNKEL (reference sequence). CDR3 protein: CASLRQGDETQYF. The CDR3 DNA reads TGTGCCAGCTTACGGCAGGGGGATGAGACCCAGTACTTC.

The chain recombines TRBV6-5 with TRBJ2-7, with 7 bases matching TRBD1. The CDR3 is made up of 14 amino acids. In germline, CDR1 is MNHEY, CDR2 SVGAGI. The ends lost 7 bases at V and 1 base at J; junction bases unmatched: 7. In DNA form, the CDR3 reads TGTGCCAGCAAGCATGACAGGGTGTCCTACGAGCAGTACTTC. This gives the protein CASKHDRVSYEQYF.

V and J are TRBV4-1 and TRBJ1-5; the D gene is possibly TRBD1 (6 bases). CDR1 is MGHRA, CDR2 YSYEKL, per germline. The CDR3 totals 15 residues. V shed 2 bases and J shed 5 bases, with 13 bases lying between them. The chain's CDR3 is CASSQSQGLHQPQHF. Here the CDR3 DNA reads TGCGCCAGCAGCCAATCCCAGGGGCTCCATCAGCCCCAGCATTTT.

The chain employs TRBV5-4 and TRBJ2-5; tentative D call: TRBD1 (8 bases). Germline V gene data show CDR1 as SGHNT and CDR2 as YYREEE (reference sequence). The V and J ends lost 0 bases and 5 bases respectively, with 14 bases between them. The CDR3 is 15 residues long. The CDR3 DNA is TGTGCCAGCAGCTTGGCCGGACAGGGAGGGGAGACCCAGTACTTC. Protein: CASSLAGQGGETQYF.

V usage is TRBV7-9 and J usage is TRBJ1-2, with a weak D call TRBD1 (6 bases). V lost 5 bases and J lost 5, with 15 bases in between. The CDR3 has 14 amino acids. CDR1 SEHNR and CDR2 FQNEAQ come from the germline V gene (reference sequence). The CDR3 DNA is TGTGCCAGCAGCCCTGCGGGGGGCTTTTATGGCTACACCTTC. Its translation is CASSPAGGFYGYTF.

The chain is built from TRBV5-6 and TRBJ1-5; D call uncertain. Germline V lookup: CDR1 SGHDT, CDR2 YYEEEE. The V end lost 0 bases, the J end lost 3 bases, and 7 bases lay between the germline ends. This CDR3 has 14 residues. CDR3 in DNA: TGTGCCAGCAGCTTGGGTCAACTCAATCAGCCCCAGCATTTT. The encoded protein is CASSLGQLNQPQHF.

The chain uses TRBV7-2 and TRBJ2-7; 8 bases match TRBD2. The CDR3 sequence is 16 residues long. V was clipped by 1 base and J by 5 bases; unmatched bases: 10. Germline lookup yields CDR1 SGHTA and CDR2 FQGNSA. DNA of the CDR3: TGTGCCAGCAGCTTAGTTTTGGGACTAGTGTCGAACGAGCAGTACTTC. Translated: CASSLVLGLVSNEQYF.

J is TRBJ2-7 and V is TRBV19; TRBD1 aligns across 10 bases. The CDR3 runs 15 residues. Losses at the gene ends were 5 bases for V and 5 bases for J; bases not matched to a gene: 9. Per the germline V gene, CDR1 is LNHDA and CDR2 is SQIVND (reference sequence). CDR3 region: CASSQGGQGVHEQYF. DNA of the CDR3: TGTGCCAGTAGTCAAGGCGGACAGGGGGTCCACGAGCAGTACTTC.